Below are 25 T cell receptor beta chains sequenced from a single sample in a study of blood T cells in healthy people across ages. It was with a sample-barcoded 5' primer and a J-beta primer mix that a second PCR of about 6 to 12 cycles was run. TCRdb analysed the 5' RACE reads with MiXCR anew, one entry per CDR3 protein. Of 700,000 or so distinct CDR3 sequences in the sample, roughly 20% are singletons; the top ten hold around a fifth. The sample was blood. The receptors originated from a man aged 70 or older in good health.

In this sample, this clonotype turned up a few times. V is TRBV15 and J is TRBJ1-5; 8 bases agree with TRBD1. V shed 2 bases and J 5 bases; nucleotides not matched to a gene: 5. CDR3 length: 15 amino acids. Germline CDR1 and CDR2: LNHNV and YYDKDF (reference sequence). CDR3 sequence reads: CATSRRTGPDQPQHF. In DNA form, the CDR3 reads TGTGCCACCAGCAGACGGACAGGGCCAGATCAGCCCCAGCATTTT.

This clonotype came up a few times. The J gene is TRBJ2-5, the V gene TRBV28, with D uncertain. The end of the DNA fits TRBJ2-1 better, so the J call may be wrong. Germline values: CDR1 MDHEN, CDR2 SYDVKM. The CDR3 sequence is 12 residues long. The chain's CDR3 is CASSFEVNEQFF. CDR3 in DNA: TGTGCCAGCAGTTTTGAGGTAAACGAGCAGTTCTTC.

This CDR3 reads CASSFHTLEYGYTF. The CDR3 DNA follows: TGTGCCAGCAGCTTCCACACTTTGGAGTATGGCTACACCTTC. The gene calls are TRBV7-9 and TRBJ1-2; no reliable D call. This CDR3 comprises 14 residues. Trimming took off 3 bases at V and 5 bases at J, with 13 bases between the two ends. Germline V gives CDR1 SEHNR, CDR2 FQNEAQ (reference sequence). Variable domain in full (rest from reference TRBV7-9 and TRBJ1-2): DTGVSQNPRHKITKRGQNVTFRCDPISEHNRLYWYRQTLGQGPEFLTYFQNEAQLEKSRLLSDRFSAERPKGSFSTLEIQRTEQGDSAMYLCASSFHTLEYGYTFGSGTRLTVV.

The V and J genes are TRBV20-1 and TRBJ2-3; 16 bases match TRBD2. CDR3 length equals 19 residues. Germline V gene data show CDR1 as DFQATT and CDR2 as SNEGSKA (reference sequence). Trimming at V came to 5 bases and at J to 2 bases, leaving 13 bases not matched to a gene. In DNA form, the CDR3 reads TGCAGTGCTGTATTGAGGTTGGGACTAGCGGGGGGGCACACAGATACGCAGTATTTT. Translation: CSAVLRLGLAGGHTDTQYF.

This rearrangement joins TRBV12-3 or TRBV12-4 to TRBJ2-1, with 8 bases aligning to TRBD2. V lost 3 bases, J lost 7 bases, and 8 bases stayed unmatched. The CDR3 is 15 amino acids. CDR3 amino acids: CASSLDLGGGNEQFF. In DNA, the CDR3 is TGTGCCAGCAGTTTGGACCTCGGGGGGGGAAATGAGCAGTTCTTC.

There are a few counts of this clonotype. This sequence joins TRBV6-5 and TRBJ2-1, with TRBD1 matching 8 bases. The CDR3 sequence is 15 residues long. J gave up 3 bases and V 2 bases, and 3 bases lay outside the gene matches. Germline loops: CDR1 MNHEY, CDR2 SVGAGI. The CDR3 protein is CASSYGGTGYNEQFF. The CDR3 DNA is TGTGCCAGCAGTTACGGTGGGACAGGCTACAATGAGCAGTTCTTC.

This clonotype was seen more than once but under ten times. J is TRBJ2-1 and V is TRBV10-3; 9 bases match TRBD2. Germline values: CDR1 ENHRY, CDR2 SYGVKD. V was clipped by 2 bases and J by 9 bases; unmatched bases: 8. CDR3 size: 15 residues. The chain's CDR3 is CAISERLAGSTEQFF. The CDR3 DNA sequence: TGTGCCATCAGTGAGAGGCTAGCGGGATCCACTGAGCAGTTCTTC.

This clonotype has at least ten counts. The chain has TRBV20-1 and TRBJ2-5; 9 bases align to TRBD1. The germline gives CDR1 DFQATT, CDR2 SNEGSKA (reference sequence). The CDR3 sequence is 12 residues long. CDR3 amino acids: CSPGTGRETQYF. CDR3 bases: TGCAGCCCCGGGACAGGGCGAGAGACCCAGTACTTC.

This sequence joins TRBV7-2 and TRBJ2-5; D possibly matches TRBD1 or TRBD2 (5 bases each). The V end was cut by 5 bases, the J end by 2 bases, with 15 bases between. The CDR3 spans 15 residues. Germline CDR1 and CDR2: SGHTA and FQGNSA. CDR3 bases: TGTGCCAGCAGCGCCTGGGACGGCAAACAAGAGACCCAGTACTTC. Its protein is CASSAWDGKQETQYF.

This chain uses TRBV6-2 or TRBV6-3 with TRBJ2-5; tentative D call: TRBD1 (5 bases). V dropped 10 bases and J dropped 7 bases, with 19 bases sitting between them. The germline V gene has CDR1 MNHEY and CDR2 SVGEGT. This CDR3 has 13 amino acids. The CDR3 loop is CATGQGSVVTQYF. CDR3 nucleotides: TGTGCCACCGGTCAGGGCTCGGTTGTGACCCAGTACTTC.

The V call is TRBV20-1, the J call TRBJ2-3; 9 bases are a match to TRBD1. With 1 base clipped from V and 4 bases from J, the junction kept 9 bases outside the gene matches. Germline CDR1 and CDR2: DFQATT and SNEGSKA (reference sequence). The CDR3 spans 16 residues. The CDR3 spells CSARVQGQGLPDTQYF. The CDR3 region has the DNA TGCAGTGCTAGAGTGCAGGGACAGGGCCTCCCAGATACGCAGTATTTT.

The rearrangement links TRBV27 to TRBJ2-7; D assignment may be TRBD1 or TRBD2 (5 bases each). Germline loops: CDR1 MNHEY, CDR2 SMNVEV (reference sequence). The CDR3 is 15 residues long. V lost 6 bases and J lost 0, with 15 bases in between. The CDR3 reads CASSRRTGTSYEQYF. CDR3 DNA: TGTGCCAGCAGCCGAAGGACGGGGACCTCCTACGAGCAGTACTTC.

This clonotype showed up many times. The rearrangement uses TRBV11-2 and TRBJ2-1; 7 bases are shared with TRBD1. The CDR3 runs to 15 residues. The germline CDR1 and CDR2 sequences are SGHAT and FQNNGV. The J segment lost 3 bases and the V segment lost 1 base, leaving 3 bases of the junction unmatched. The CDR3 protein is CASSLGNRGYNEQFF. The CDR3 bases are TGTGCCAGCAGCTTAGGGAACAGGGGCTACAATGAGCAGTTCTTC.

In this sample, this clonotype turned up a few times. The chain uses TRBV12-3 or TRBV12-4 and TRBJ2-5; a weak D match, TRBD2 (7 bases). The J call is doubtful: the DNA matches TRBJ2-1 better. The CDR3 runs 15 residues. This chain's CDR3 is CASSPSLAGADEQFF. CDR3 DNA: TGTGCCAGCAGCCCTTCCTTGGCGGGGGCGGATGAGCAGTTCTTC.

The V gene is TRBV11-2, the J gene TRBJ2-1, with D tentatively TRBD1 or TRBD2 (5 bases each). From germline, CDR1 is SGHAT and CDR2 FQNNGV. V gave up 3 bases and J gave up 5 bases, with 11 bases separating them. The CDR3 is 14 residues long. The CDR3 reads CASSFPGTHNEQFF. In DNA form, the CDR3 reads TGTGCCAGCAGCTTTCCCGGGACCCACAATGAGCAGTTCTTC.

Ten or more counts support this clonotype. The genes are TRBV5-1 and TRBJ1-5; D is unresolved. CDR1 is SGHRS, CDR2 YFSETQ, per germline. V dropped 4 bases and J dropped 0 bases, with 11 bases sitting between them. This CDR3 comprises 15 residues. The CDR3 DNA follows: TGCGCCAGCAGCCCAGGAGGAGATAGCAATCAGCCCCAGCATTTT. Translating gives CASSPGGDSNQPQHF. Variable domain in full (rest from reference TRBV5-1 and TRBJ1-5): KAGVTQTPRYLIKTRGQQVTLSCSPISGHRSVSWYQQTPGQGLQFLFEYFSETQRNKGNFPGRFSGRQFSNSRSEMNVSTLELGDSALYLCASSPGGDSNQPQHFGDGTRLSIL.

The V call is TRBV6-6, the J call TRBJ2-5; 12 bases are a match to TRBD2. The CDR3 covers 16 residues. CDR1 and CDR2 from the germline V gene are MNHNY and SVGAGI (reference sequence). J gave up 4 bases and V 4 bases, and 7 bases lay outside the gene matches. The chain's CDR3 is CASSFLTSGRRETQYF. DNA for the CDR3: TGTGCCAGCAGTTTCCTGACTAGCGGGAGAAGAGAGACCCAGTACTTC.

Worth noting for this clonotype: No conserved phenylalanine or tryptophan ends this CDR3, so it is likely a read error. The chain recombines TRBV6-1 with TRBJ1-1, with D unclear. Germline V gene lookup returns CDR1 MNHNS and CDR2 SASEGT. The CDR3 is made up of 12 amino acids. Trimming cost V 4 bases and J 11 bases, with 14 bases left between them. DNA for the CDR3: TGTGCCAGCAGTGGGGAAAAAGTTTGGGCTTTCTTG. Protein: CASSGEKVWAFL.

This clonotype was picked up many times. In DNA, the CDR3 is TGTGCCAGCTCTCCGCGTCGGACCAATGAGCAGTTCTTC. It yields the protein CASSPRRTNEQFF. This chain uses TRBV27 with TRBJ2-1, with unresolved D. Looked up from germline, CDR1 is MNHEY and CDR2 is SMNVEV (reference sequence). This CDR3 has 13 amino acids. The V end was cut by 8 bases, the J end by 6 bases, with 14 bases between.

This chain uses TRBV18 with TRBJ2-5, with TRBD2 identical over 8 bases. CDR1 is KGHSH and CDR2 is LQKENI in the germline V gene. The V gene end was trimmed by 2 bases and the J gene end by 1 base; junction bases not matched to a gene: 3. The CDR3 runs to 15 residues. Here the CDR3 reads CASSPGSGGQETQYF. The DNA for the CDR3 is TGTGCCAGCTCACCAGGGAGCGGGGGCCAAGAGACCCAGTACTTC.

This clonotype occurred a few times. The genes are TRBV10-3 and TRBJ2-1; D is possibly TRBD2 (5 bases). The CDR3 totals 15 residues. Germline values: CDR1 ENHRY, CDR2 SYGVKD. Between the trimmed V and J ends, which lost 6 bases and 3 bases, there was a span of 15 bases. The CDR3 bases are TGTGCCATCAGAAGTTGGGGAGTGGGCTACAATGAGCAGTTCTTC. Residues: CAIRSWGVGYNEQFF.

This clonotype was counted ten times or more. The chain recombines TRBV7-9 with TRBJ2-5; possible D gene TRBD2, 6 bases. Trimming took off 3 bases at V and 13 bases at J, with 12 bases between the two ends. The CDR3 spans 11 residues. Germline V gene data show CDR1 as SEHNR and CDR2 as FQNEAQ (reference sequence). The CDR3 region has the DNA TGTGCCAGCAGCTTTTCTAGCGAATCGTACTTC. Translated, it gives CASSFSSESYF.

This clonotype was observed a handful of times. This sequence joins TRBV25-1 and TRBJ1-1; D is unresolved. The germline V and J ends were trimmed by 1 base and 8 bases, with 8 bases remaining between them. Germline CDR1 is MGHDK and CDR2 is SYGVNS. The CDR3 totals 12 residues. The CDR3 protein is CASSELGGEAFF. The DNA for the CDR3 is TGTGCCAGCAGTGAATTGGGCGGAGAAGCTTTCTTT.

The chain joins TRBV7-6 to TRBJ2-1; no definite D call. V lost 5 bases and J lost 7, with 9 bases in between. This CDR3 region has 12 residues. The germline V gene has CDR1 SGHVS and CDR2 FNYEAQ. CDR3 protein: CASSATRNEQFF. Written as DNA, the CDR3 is TGTGCCAGCAGCGCGACCAGAAATGAGCAGTTCTTC.

CDR3: CSGRTDTEAFF. The CDR3 DNA reads TGCAGCGGTCGGACAGACACTGAAGCTTTCTTT. The V call is TRBV29-1, the J call TRBJ1-1; maybe TRBD1 (6 bases). V lost 7 bases to trimming and J lost 3 bases, with 9 bases between them. The CDR3 totals 11 residues. The germline gives CDR1 SQVTM, CDR2 ANQGSEA.